The 31 T cell receptor beta chains below all came from one sample that was sequenced in a study of blood T cell repertoires in COVID-19. Profiling relied on immunoSEQ multiplex PCR, and the TCRdb table lists in-frame clones only, not all of them. The sample consists of under 75,000 clones, just over 85% of them appearing once. Sequencing was carried out using peripheral blood. Every receptor here comes from a woman over 75 with active COVID-19.

J is TRBJ2-7 and V is TRBV19; TRBD2 agrees at 10 bases. The germline V gene has CDR1 LNHDA and CDR2 SQIVND (reference sequence). The CDR3 covers 13 residues. V was pared by 5 bases and J by 3 bases, with 1 base of the junction left unmatched. Written as DNA, the CDR3 is TGTGCCAGTAGTGTAGCGGGGGGCTACGAGCAGTACTTC. This codes for CASSVAGGYEQYF.

CDR3 sequence: CASSLEGAGGETQYF. CDR3 DNA: TGCGCCAGCAGCTTGGAAGGGGCCGGGGGGGAGACCCAGTACTTC. The V call is TRBV5-1, the J call TRBJ2-5, with 7 bases identical to TRBD2. The CDR3 covers 15 residues. J lost 5 bases, V lost 0 bases, and 7 bases had no gene match. Germline lookup yields CDR1 SGHRS and CDR2 YFSETQ.

V usage is TRBV6-6 and J usage is TRBJ2-7, with a weak D call TRBD1 (6 bases). The CDR3 sequence is 15 residues long. V was cut by 5 bases and J by 4 bases, with 18 bases left in between. Per the germline V gene, CDR1 is MNHNY and CDR2 is SVGAGI (reference sequence). CDR3 DNA: TGTGCCAGCAGTCACCCATTCACCCAGGGGTACGAGCAGTACTTC. Its protein product is CASSHPFTQGYEQYF.

The chain carries TRBV7-9 and TRBJ2-1, with a weak D call TRBD2 (5 bases). V lost 1 base and J 4 bases, leaving 8 bases between the germline ends. The CDR3 runs 14 residues. Per the germline V gene, CDR1 is SEHNR and CDR2 is FQNEAQ (reference sequence). CDR3 loop: CASSLVSGYNEQFF. The CDR3 coding sequence is TGTGCCAGCAGCTTAGTGTCGGGGTACAATGAGCAGTTCTTC.

The chain recombines TRBV10-3 with TRBJ2-3, with 12 positions matching TRBD1. This CDR3 has 16 amino acids. Germline CDR1 and CDR2: ENHRY and SYGVKD. Trimming took 3 bases from V and 6 from J; bases not matched to a gene: 7. The CDR3 coding sequence is TGTGCCATCAGTGACTCGGGACAGGGGGCCGGGGATACGCAGTATTTT. This gives the protein CAISDSGQGAGDTQYF.

The chain has TRBV5-4 and TRBJ1-6; D not resolved. This CDR3 is 14 amino acids long. The V end was cut by 1 base, the J end by 7 bases, with 9 bases between. Germline V gene sequence: CDR1 SGHNT, CDR2 YYREEE (reference sequence). The CDR3 is CASSLSPLNSPLHF. The DNA for the CDR3 is TGTGCCAGCAGCTTGTCACCACTGAATTCACCCCTCCACTTT.

This chain connects TRBV7-2 to TRBJ1-6; D may be TRBD1 (5 bases). The ends were cut back, 1 base at V and 0 bases at J, with 7 bases in the middle. The CDR3 is 16 amino acids. Per the germline V gene, CDR1 is SGHTA and CDR2 is FQGNSA. The CDR3 protein is CASSLGQLSYNSPLHF. The CDR3 DNA follows: TGTGCCAGCAGCTTAGGACAGCTCTCCTATAATTCACCCCTCCACTTT.

The chain couples TRBV24-1 to TRBJ1-4, with a possible D match to TRBD1 (6 bases). V lost 3 bases and J 5 bases, leaving 12 bases between the germline ends. The germline gives CDR1 KGHDR, CDR2 SFDVKD. This CDR3 has 15 residues. CDR3 in DNA: TGTGCCACCAGTGATGGACAGATTGTGAATGAAAAACTGTTTTTT. This gives the protein CATSDGQIVNEKLFF.

The V and J genes are TRBV5-1 and TRBJ2-3; 8 bases fit TRBD2. V gave up 4 bases and J gave up 5 bases; unmatched junction bases: 15. This CDR3 is 17 amino acids long. Germline CDR1 and CDR2: SGHRS and YFSETQ. The CDR3, as DNA: TGCGCCAGCAGCCCTAGTCCCCCCGGGGGGGCCGAAGATACGCAGTATTTT. Its protein product is CASSPSPPGGAEDTQYF.

This chain connects TRBV7-6 to TRBJ1-5, with 7 bases that match TRBD1. The CDR3 sequence is 13 residues long. Germline V gene data show CDR1 as SGHVS and CDR2 as FNYEAQ. V shed 6 bases and J 7 bases; nucleotides not matched to a gene: 6. The CDR3 nucleotides are TGTGCCAGCAGTAAAGACAGGGAACAGCCCCAGCATTTT. Protein sequence: CASSKDREQPQHF.

J is TRBJ1-2 and V is TRBV19; the D gene is possibly TRBD1 (6 bases). The V gene's germline CDR1 is LNHDA and CDR2 SQIVND (reference sequence). The CDR3 totals 14 residues. V was shortened by 7 bases and J by 8 bases, with 20 bases between the two germline ends. The CDR3 sequence is CASTTSQGIGGYTF. The CDR3 bases are TGTGCCAGTACCACCTCCCAGGGGATTGGAGGCTACACCTTC. Drawing the rest from reference TRBV19 and TRBJ1-2, the complete variable domain is DGGITQSPKYLFRKEGQNVTLSCEQNLNHDAMYWYRQDPGQGLRLIYYSQIVNDFQKGDIAEGYSVSREKKESFPLTVTSAQKNPTAFYLCASTTSQGIGGYTFGSGTRLTVV.

The J gene is TRBJ1-6, the V gene TRBV3-1 (or the pseudogene TRBV3-2); D gene unclear. Trimming took 1 base from V and 9 from J, leaving 25 bases between them. The CDR3 consists of 19 residues. Germline V gives CDR1 LGHDT, CDR2 YNNKEL (reference sequence). CDR3 loop: CASSQGIGLREGFGSPLHF. The CDR3 DNA reads as TGTGCCAGCAGCCAAGGGATAGGTCTGAGGGAAGGCTTTGGTTCACCCCTCCACTTT.

The V gene is TRBV27, the J gene TRBJ2-1, with TRBD2 matching 15 bases. The CDR3 runs to 17 residues. V dropped 6 bases and J dropped 4; count of bases not matched to a gene: 7. In germline, CDR1 is MNHEY, CDR2 SMNVEV (reference sequence). Here the CDR3 reads CASRSGTSGGNYNEQFF. For the CDR3, the DNA is TGTGCCAGCAGATCCGGGACTAGCGGGGGGAATTACAATGAGCAGTTCTTC.

The chain is built from TRBV13 and TRBJ2-3; TRBD2 matches 9 bases. CDR1 and CDR2 from the germline V gene are PRHDT and FYEKMQ (reference sequence). This CDR3 contains 15 residues. The trim removed 5 bases at V and 11 bases at J, leaving 14 bases unmatched. The chain's CDR3 is CASSPNGLAGLVQYF. Written as DNA, the CDR3 is TGTGCCAGCAGCCCAAACGGTCTAGCGGGGTTAGTGCAGTATTTT.

V and J are TRBV7-2 and TRBJ2-5; 9 bases agree with TRBD2. V trimming: 0 bases; J trimming: 5 bases; junction bases outside the gene matches: 10. This CDR3 contains 17 residues. Germline CDR1 SGHTA, CDR2 FQGNSA. The CDR3: CASSLAAAGGNRETQYF. The CDR3 region has the DNA TGTGCCAGCAGCTTAGCCGCAGCGGGGGGCAACCGGGAGACCCAGTACTTC.

This clone was observed a few times. The chain recombines TRBV7-9 with TRBJ2-7; 11 bases line up with TRBD1. The CDR3 contains 14 residues. Germline loops: CDR1 SEHNR, CDR2 FQNEAQ (reference sequence). V was pared by 4 bases and J by 5 bases, with 4 bases of the junction left unmatched. CDR3: CASSWGQGVNEQYF. CDR3 nucleotides: TGTGCCAGCAGCTGGGGACAGGGGGTGAACGAGCAGTACTTC. Based on the CDR3 plus reference TRBV7-9 and TRBJ2-7, the full variable domain is DTGVSQNPRHKITKRGQNVTFRCDPISEHNRLYWYRQTLGQGPEFLTYFQNEAQLEKSRLLSDRFSAERPKGSFSTLEIQRTEQGDSAMYLCASSWGQGVNEQYFGPGTRLTVT.

The chain combines TRBV7-3 with TRBJ2-5; a weak D match, TRBD1 (6 bases). Trimming stripped 1 base from V and 4 bases from J, with 13 bases between. Germline-derived CDR1 and CDR2 are SGHTA and FQGTGA. This CDR3 comprises 15 residues. The CDR3 region is CASSLSPGDRETQYF. CDR3 DNA: TGTGCCAGCAGCTTAAGTCCAGGGGACCGAGAGACCCAGTACTTC. Complete variable domain (other parts from reference TRBV7-3 and TRBJ2-5): GAGVSQTPSNKVTEKGKYVELRCDPISGHTALYWYRQSLGQGPEFLIYFQGTGAADDSGLPNDRFFAVRPEGSVSTLKIQRTERGDSAVYLCASSLSPGDRETQYFGPGTRLLVL.

This chain links TRBV4-3 with TRBJ2-3; perhaps TRBD1 as D (5 bases). The CDR3 contains 17 residues. The V and J ends lost 3 bases and 3 bases respectively, with 19 bases between them. Germline V gene lookup returns CDR1 LGHNA and CDR2 YSLEER. CDR3 amino acids: CASSQENRFFLTDTQYF. CDR3 nucleotides: TGCGCCAGCAGCCAGGAAAACAGGTTTTTCTTAACAGATACGCAGTATTTT.

The chain recombines TRBV30 with TRBJ1-1, with 8 positions matching TRBD1. This CDR3 is 15 amino acids long. Germline V lookup: CDR1 GTSNPN, CDR2 SVGIG (reference sequence). V was pared by 0 bases and J by 5 bases, with 8 bases of the junction left unmatched. In nucleotides, the CDR3 is TGTGCCTGGAGTGTATTCGTGAACAGGGGGACTGAAGCTTTCTTT. Translating it yields CAWSVFVNRGTEAFF.

V gene TRBV2 combines with J gene TRBJ1-5; TRBD1 aligns across 8 bases. The CDR3 is 14 amino acids. Germline CDR1 and CDR2: SNHLY and FYNNEI. J was trimmed by 4 bases and V by 3 bases; bases with no gene match: 2. The CDR3 DNA sequence: TGTGCCAGCAGTGACAGGGGGCGAAATCAGCCCCAGCATTTT. It is translated as CASSDRGRNQPQHF.

The chain uses TRBV19 and TRBJ2-7, with D tentatively TRBD1 (6 bases). The CDR3 contains 15 residues. V was trimmed by 4 bases and J by 0 bases, leaving 13 bases between them. Germline assignment: CDR1 LNHDA and CDR2 SQIVND (reference sequence). Here the CDR3 reads CASSNRATSSYEQYF. In DNA form, the CDR3 reads TGTGCCAGTAGTAACAGGGCCACAAGCTCCTACGAGCAGTACTTC.

The J gene is TRBJ2-3, the V gene TRBV18, with 8 bases identical to TRBD2. Germline-derived CDR1 and CDR2 are KGHSH and LQKENI. V lost 2 bases, J lost 6 bases, and 7 bases stayed unmatched. CDR3 length equals 15 residues. The CDR3 DNA reads TGTGCCAGCTCACCAAGGAGCGGGGGAGGGGATACGCAGTATTTT. Translating gives CASSPRSGGGDTQYF.

The chain joins TRBV6-6 to TRBJ1-2; D gene unclear. CDR1 is MNHNY, CDR2 SVGAGI, per germline (reference sequence). V was pared by 7 bases and J by 7 bases, with 10 bases between. CDR3 length: 11 amino acids. This CDR3 is CASKSEGGYTF. CDR3 DNA sequence: TGTGCCAGCAAGTCAGAGGGTGGCTACACCTTC.

The V call is TRBV5-1, the J call TRBJ2-7; 7 bases map to TRBD1. CDR3 length equals 14 residues. V dropped 3 bases and J dropped 3; count of bases not matched to a gene: 6. Germline values: CDR1 SGHRS, CDR2 YFSETQ. The CDR3 here is CASSYRQGGYEQYF. CDR3 coding DNA: TGCGCCAGCAGCTATCGACAGGGCGGCTACGAGCAGTACTTC.

The chain recombines TRBV16 with TRBJ2-1; 9 bases align to TRBD1. Germline CDR1 KGHSY, CDR2 FQNENV. V was clipped by 6 bases and J by 3 bases; unmatched bases: 3. This CDR3 contains 14 residues. The CDR3 region is CASSHRGLYNEQFF. The CDR3 DNA follows: TGTGCCAGCAGTCACAGGGGGCTCTACAATGAGCAGTTCTTC.

The chain recombines TRBV27 with TRBJ1-2, with D maybe TRBD1 (5 bases). The CDR3 is 15 amino acids. Germline values: CDR1 MNHEY, CDR2 SMNVEV (reference sequence). Deletions cut 6 bases from V and 4 bases from J, with 18 bases between. The CDR3 loop reads CASSPGAREAYGYTF. CDR3 coding DNA: TGTGCCAGCAGCCCCGGGGCCAGGGAGGCCTATGGCTACACCTTC.

The chain uses TRBV18 and TRBJ2-1, with 11 positions matching TRBD2. The V gene end was trimmed by 0 bases and the J gene end by 6 bases; junction bases not matched to a gene: 7. The length of the CDR3 is 17 residues. Germline CDR1 and CDR2: KGHSH and LQKENI. CDR3 sequence (DNA): TGTGCCAGCTCACCACCGGGCACTAGCGGGGGCCGCAATGAGCAGTTCTTC. Translating it yields CASSPPGTSGGRNEQFF.

The chain combines TRBV6-2 or TRBV6-3 with TRBJ1-4; no clear D gene. This CDR3 has 13 residues. V was clipped by 2 bases and J by 7 bases, with 8 bases between them. The germline V gene encodes CDR1 MNHEY and CDR2 SVGEGT. In DNA form, the CDR3 reads TGTGCCAGCAGTTACGGGCCTGGTGAAAAACTGTTTTTT. Protein: CASSYGPGEKLFF.

The rearrangement uses TRBV7-2 and TRBJ2-1; the D gene is possibly TRBD2 (6 bases). Trimming removed 3 bases from V and 1 base from J, with 13 bases in between. The CDR3 spans 16 residues. Per the germline V gene, CDR1 is SGHTA and CDR2 is FQGNSA. This CDR3 is CASSFSAGHSYNEQFF. In DNA form, the CDR3 reads TGTGCCAGCAGCTTCTCGGCGGGGCATTCCTACAATGAGCAGTTCTTC.

CDR3 DNA: TGTGCCAGCAGTCAAAGGCCCGGGAGATCCTACGAGCAGTACTTC. Translating gives CASSQRPGRSYEQYF. This chain joins TRBV27 and TRBJ2-7, with D perhaps matching TRBD2 (6 bases). The CDR3 spans 15 residues. Germline V lookup: CDR1 MNHEY, CDR2 SMNVEV (reference sequence). Deletions cut 5 bases from V and 1 base from J, with 15 bases between.

The count of this clone is one. The J gene is TRBJ1-1, the V gene TRBV5-1, with D possibly TRBD1 on 5 matching bases. Trimming took off 5 bases at V and 0 bases at J, with 14 bases between the two ends. Germline lookup yields CDR1 SGHRS and CDR2 YFSETQ. The CDR3 is 15 residues long. This CDR3 is CASRPPGFLNTEAFF. The DNA for the CDR3 is TGCGCCAGCAGGCCCCCAGGGTTTTTGAACACTGAAGCTTTCTTT. The variable domain in full, completed from reference TRBV5-1 and TRBJ1-1, reads KAGVTQTPRYLIKTRGQQVTLSCSPISGHRSVSWYQQTPGQGLQFLFEYFSETQRNKGNFPGRFSGRQFSNSRSEMNVSTLELGDSALYLCASRPPGFLNTEAFFGQGTRLTVV.